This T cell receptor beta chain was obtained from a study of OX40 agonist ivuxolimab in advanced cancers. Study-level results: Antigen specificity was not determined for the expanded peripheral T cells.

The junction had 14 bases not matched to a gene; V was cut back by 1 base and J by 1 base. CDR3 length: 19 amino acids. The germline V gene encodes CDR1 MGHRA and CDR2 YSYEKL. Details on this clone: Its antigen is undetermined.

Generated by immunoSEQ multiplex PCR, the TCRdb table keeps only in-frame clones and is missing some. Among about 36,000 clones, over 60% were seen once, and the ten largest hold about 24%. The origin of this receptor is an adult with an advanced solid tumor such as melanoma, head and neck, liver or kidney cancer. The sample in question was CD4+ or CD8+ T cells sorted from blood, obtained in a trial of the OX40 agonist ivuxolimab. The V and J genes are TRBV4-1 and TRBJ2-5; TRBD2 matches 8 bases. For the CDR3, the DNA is TGCGCCAGCAGCCAAGCGGGGGGGAATAGCGGGGCGCCCCAAGAGACCCAGTACTTC. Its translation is CASSQAGGNSGAPQETQYF.